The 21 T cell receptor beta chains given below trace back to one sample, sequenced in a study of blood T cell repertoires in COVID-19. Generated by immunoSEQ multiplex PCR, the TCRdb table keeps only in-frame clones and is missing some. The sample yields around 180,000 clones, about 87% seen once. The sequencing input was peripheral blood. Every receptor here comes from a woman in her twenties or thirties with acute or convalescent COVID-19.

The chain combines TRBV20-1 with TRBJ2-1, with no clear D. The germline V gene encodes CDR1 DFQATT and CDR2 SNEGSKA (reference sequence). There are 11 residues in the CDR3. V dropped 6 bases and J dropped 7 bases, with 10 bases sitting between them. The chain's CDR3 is CSAELMNEQFF. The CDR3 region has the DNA TGCAGTGCGGAACTAATGAATGAGCAGTTCTTC.

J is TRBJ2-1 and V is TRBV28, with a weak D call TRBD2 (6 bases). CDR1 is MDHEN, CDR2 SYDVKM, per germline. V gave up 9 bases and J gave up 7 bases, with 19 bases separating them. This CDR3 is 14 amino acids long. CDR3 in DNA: TGTGCCAGTGCGGGGCGCTGGCGCGCGAATGAGCAGTTCTTC. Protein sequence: CASAGRWRANEQFF.

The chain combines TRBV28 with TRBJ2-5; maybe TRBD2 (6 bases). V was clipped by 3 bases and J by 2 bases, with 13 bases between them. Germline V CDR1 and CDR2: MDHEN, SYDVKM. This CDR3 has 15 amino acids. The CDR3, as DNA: TGTGCCAGCAGTTTTCCGACTAGGAAGCAAGAGACCCAGTACTTC. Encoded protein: CASSFPTRKQETQYF.

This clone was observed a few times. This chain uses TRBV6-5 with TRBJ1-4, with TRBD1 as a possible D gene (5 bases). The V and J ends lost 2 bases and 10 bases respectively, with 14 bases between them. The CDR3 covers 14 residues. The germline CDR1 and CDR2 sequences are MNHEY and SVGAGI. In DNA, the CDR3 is TGTGCCAGCAGTTACCTGGCAGGGCAGCGAAAACTGTTTTTT. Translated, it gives CASSYLAGQRKLFF.

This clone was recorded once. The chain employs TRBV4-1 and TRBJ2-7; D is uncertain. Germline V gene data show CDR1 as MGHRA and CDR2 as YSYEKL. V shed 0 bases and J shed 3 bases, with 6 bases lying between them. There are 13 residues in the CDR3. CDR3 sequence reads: CASSQDGYYEQYF. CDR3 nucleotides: TGCGCCAGCAGCCAAGACGGTTACTACGAGCAGTACTTC.

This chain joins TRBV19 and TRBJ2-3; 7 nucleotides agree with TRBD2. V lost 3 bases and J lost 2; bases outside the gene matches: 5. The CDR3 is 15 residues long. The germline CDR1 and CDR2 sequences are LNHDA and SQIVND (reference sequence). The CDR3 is CASSILLANTDTQYF. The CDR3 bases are TGTGCCAGTAGTATTCTACTAGCGAACACAGATACGCAGTATTTT.

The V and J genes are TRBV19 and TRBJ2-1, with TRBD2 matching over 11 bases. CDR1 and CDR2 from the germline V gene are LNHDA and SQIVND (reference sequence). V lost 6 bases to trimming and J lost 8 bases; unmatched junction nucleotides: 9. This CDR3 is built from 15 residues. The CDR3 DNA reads TGTGCCAGTAGCCGATGGACTAGCGGGCCGGATGAGCAGTTCTTC. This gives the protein CASSRWTSGPDEQFF.

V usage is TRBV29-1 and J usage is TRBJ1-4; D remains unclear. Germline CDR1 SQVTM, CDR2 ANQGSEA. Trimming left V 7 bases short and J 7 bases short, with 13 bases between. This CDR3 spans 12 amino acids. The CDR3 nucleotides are TGCAGCGCAATATTGGCTGGTGAAAAACTGTTTTTT. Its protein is CSAILAGEKLFF.

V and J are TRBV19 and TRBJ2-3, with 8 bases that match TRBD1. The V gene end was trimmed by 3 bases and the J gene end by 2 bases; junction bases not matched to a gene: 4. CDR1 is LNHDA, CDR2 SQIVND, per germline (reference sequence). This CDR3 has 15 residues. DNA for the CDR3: TGTGCCAGTAGTATGGGGACAGGAAACACAGATACGCAGTATTTT. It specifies CASSMGTGNTDTQYF.

The CDR3 nucleotides read TGTGCCACCAGTTACCAGCGGGAAGGCGAGCAGTTCTTC. It specifies CATSYQREGEQFF. V is TRBV24-1 and J is TRBJ2-1; 7 bases map to TRBD2. The ends lost 6 bases at V and 10 bases at J; junction bases unmatched: 8. Germline values: CDR1 KGHDR, CDR2 SFDVKD. This CDR3 has 13 residues.

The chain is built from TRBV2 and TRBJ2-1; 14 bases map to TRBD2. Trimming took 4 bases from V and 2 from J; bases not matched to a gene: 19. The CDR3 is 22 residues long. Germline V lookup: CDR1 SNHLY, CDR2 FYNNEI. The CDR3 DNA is TGTGCCAGCAGTGGATGGGACAGGGTTCCGACTAGCGGGAGGGCCACCTACAATGAGCAGTTCTTC. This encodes CASSGWDRVPTSGRATYNEQFF.

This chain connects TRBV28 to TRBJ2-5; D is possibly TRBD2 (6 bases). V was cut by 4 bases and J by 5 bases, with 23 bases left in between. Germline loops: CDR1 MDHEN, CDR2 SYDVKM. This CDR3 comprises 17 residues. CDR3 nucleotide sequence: TGTGCCAGCAGTTCCAAGGACTATGTCGGTATTTCGGAGACCCAGTACTTC. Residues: CASSSKDYVGISETQYF.

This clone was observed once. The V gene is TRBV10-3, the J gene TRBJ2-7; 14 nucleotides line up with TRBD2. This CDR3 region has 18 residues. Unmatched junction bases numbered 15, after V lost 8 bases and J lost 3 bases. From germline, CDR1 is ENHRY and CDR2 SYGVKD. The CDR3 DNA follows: TGTGCCATCGGTCCATGGCCTGGGACTAGCGGGAGAAGCTACGAGCAGTACTTC. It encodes CAIGPWPGTSGRSYEQYF.

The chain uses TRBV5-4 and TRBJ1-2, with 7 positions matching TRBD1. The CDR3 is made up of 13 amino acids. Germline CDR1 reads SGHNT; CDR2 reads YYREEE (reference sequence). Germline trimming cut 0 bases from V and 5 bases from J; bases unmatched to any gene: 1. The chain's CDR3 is CASSLDRGYGYTF. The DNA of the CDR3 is TGTGCCAGCAGCTTGGACAGGGGATATGGCTACACCTTC.

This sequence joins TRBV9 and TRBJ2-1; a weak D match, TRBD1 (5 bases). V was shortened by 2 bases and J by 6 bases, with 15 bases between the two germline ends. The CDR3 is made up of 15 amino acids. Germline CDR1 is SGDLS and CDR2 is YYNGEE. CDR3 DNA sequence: TGTGCCAGCAGCGTGGGTAGTAGGGGCGGCAATGAGCAGTTCTTC. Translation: CASSVGSRGGNEQFF.

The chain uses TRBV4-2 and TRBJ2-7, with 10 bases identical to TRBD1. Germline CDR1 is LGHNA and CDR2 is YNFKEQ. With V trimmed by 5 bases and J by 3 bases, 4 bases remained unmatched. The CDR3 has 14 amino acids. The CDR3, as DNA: TGTGCCAGCAGCAGCCGGGACAGGGGCTACGAGCAGTACTTC. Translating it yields CASSSRDRGYEQYF.

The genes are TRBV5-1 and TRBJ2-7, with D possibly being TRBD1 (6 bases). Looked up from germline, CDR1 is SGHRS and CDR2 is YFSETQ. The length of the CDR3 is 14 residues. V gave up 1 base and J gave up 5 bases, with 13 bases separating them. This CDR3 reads CASSLIGTSHEQYF. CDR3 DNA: TGCGCCAGCAGCTTGATCGGGACAAGTCACGAGCAGTACTTC. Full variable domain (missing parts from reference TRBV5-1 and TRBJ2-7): KAGVTQTPRYLIKTRGQQVTLSCSPISGHRSVSWYQQTPGQGLQFLFEYFSETQRNKGNFPGRFSGRQFSNSRSEMNVSTLELGDSALYLCASSLIGTSHEQYFGPGTRLTVT.

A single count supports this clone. The CDR3 DNA reads TGTGCCAGCAGCTGGGGGACGACAGGACAGTACTTC. Protein: CASSWGTTGQYF. The chain recombines TRBV6-4 with TRBJ2-7; D might be TRBD1 (6 bases). Germline assignment: CDR1 MRHNA and CDR2 SNTAGT. The CDR3 totals 12 residues. V dropped 6 bases and J dropped 10 bases, with 16 bases sitting between them.

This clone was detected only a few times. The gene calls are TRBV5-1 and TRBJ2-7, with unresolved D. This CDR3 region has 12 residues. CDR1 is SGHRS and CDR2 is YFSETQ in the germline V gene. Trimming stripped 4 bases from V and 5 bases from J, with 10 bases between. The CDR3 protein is CASSPFGDEQYF. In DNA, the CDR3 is TGCGCCAGCAGCCCCTTTGGAGACGAGCAGTACTTC.

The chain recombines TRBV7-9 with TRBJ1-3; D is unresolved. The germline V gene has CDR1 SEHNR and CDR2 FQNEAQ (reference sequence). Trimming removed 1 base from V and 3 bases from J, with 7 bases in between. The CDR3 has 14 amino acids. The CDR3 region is CASSLESGGNTIYF. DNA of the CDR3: TGTGCCAGCAGCTTAGAGTCGGGTGGAAACACCATATATTTT. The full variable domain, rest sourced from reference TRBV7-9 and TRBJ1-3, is DTGVSQNPRHKITKRGQNVTFRCDPISEHNRLYWYRQTLGQGPEFLTYFQNEAQLEKSRLLSDRFSAERPKGSFSTLEIQRTEQGDSAMYLCASSLESGGNTIYFGEGSWLTVV.

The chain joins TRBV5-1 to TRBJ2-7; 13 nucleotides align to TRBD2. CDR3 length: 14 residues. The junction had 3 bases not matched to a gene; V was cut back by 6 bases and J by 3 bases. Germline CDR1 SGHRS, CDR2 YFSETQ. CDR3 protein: CASKRLAGGYEQYF. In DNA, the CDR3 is TGCGCCAGCAAGCGACTAGCGGGGGGCTACGAGCAGTACTTC.